This TCR beta chain originates from a study of T cells after yellow fever vaccination. The CDR3 is 18 residues long. V shed 6 bases and J 1 base; nucleotides not matched to a gene: 8. Per germline, CDR1 SGHTA and CDR2 FQGNSA. TCRdb analysed the 5' RACE reads with MiXCR anew, one entry per CDR3 protein. The data contain 200,000 to 250,000 distinct CDR3 sequences, about 7% of them singletons. The sequencing used CD4+ T cells sorted from PBMCs, collected 15 days after the yellow fever booster vaccination. This receptor was identified in a man aged 30 to 39 who received the YFV17D yellow fever vaccine. The chain carries TRBV7-2 and TRBJ2-5; TRBD2 agrees at 16 bases. As DNA, the CDR3 is TGTGCCAGCAGTATAGCCGGGACTAGCGGGGGGGGCCAAGAGACCCAGTACTTC. Its translation is CASSIAGTSGGGQETQYF.